This TCR beta chain was documented in a study of a mutant IDH1 vaccine in newly diagnosed glioma. Across the whole study: Onset of vaccination occurred 4-6 weeks following radiotherapy alone, or with temozolomide cycles. Patients had received radiotherapy, temozolomide, or both previously, most receiving both. Mean patient age was about 40 years; around 60% were male and approximately 38% female. Study findings and constraints: Pseudoprogression apparently tracked independently of changes in top peripheral T cell clonotypes.

TCRdb's table, derived via immunoSEQ multiplex PCR, lists solely in-frame clones and lacks some. The table has roughly 56,000 clones, roughly 80% seen once; the top ten hold 5.3%. Comments on this clone: Its antigen is still unknown.

Trimming took 4 bases from V and 4 from J, leaving 17 bases between them. CDR3 size: 16 residues. Per the germline V gene, CDR1 is SGHKS and CDR2 is YYEKEE (reference sequence). The sample's time point: week 47, end of study. Topical imiquimod was applied with each vaccine dose, which held 300 ug of mutant IDH1 20-mer peptide. Sample: PBMCs, taken from a glioma patient whose treatment included an IDH1 peptide vaccine. The source of this sequence is a man aged 50-59 years with glioma. V gene TRBV5-5 combines with J gene TRBJ2-2; D not resolved. CDR3 in amino acids: CASSDSRTAFTGELFF. CDR3 sequence (DNA): TGTGCCAGCAGCGATTCTCGGACGGCCTTCACCGGGGAGCTGTTTTTT.